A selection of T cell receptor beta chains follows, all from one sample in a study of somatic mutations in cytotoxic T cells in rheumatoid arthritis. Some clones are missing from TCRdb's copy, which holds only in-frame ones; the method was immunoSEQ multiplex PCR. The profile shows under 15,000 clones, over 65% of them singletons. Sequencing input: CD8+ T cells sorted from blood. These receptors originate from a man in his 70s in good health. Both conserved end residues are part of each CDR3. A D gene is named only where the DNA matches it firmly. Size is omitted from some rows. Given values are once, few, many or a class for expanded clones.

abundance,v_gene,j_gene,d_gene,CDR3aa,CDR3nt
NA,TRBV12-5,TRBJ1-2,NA,CASMGEEWGYTF,TGTGCTAGTATGGGGGAGGAGTGGGGCTACACCTTC
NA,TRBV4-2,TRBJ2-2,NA,CASSQSQTSSGELFF,TGTGCCAGCAGCCAGTCTCAAACTAGTTCCGGGGAGCTGTTTTTT
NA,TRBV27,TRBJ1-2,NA,CASSIRLGRVNYGYTF,TGTGCCAGCAGTATCCGTTTGGGCAGGGTTAACTATGGCTACACCTTC
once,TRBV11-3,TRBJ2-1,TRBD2,CASSFTSGGRGNEQFF,TGTGCCAGCAGCTTTACTAGCGGGGGGCGGGGAAATGAGCAGTTCTTC
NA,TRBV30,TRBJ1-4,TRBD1,CAWSTRTGEDEKLFF,TGTGCCTGGAGTACCCGCACAGGGGAGGATGAAAAACTGTTTTTT
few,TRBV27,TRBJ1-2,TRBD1,CASSRTGELVYYGYTF,TGTGCCAGCAGTCGGACAGGGGAGCTTGTTTACTATGGCTACACCTTC
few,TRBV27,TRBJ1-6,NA,CASTREGFNSPLHF,TGTGCCAGCACAAGAGAAGGGTTCAATTCACCCCTCCACTTT
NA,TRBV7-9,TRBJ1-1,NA,CASSFTGTEAFF,TGTGCCAGCAGCTTTACAGGGACTGAAGCTTTCTTT
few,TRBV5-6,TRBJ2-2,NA,CASSLGGRRYTGELFF,TGTGCCAGCAGTTTGGGGGGGCGCAGGTACACCGGGGAGCTGTTTTTT
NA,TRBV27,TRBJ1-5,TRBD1,CASSPVTGNSNQPQHF,TGTGCCAGCAGTCCCGTGACAGGGAATAGCAATCAGCCCCAGCATTTT
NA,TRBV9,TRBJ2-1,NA,CASSVGELYNEQFF,TGTGCCAGCAGCGTAGGCGAGCTCTACAATGAGCAGTTCTTC
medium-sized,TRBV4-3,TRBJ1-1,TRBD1,CASSQELGQGNTEAFF,TGCGCCAGCAGCCAAGAGCTGGGACAGGGTAACACTGAAGCTTTCTTT
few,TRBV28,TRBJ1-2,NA,CASHTEATGYTF,TGTGCCAGCCATACCGAGGCAACTGGCTACACCTTC
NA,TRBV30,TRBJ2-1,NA,CACNLNEQFF,TGTGCCTGCAATTTGAATGAGCAGTTCTTC
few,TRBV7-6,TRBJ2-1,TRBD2,CASSRSGGLPNEQFF,TGTGCCAGCAGCCGTAGCGGGGGCCTCCCCAATGAGCAGTTCTTC
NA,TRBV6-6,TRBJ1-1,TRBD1,CASSYSPQGEDTEAFF,TGTGCCAGCAGTTACTCGCCCCAGGGGGAGGACACTGAAGCTTTCTTT
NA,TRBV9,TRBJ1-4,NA,CASSPPGRGRDEKLFF,TGTGCCAGCAGCCCTCCAGGCAGGGGACGAGATGAAAAACTGTTTTTT
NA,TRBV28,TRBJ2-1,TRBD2,CASRPLLAEVEQFF,TGTGCCAGCAGACCTCTACTAGCGGAGGTAGAGCAGTTCTTC
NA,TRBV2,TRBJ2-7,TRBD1,CASSEVTGQGAYEQYF,TGTGCCAGCAGTGAAGTGACGGGACAGGGGGCCTACGAGCAGTACTTC
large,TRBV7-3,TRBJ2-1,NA,CASSSLGGGGDEQFF,TGTGCCAGCAGCTCGCTAGGGGGAGGGGGCGATGAGCAGTTCTTC
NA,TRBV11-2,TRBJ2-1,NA,CASGLGRPGTYNEQFF,TGTGCCAGCGGACTCGGCCGGCCCGGTACTTACAATGAGCAGTTCTTC
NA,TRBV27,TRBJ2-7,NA,CASSLGYEQYF,TGTGCCAGCAGTTTAGGGTACGAGCAGTACTTC
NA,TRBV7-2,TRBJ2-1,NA,CASSLKLVSYNEQFF,TGTGCCAGCAGCTTAAAGTTAGTGTCGTACAATGAGCAGTTCTTC
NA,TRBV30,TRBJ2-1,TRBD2,CAWGIAGAPNEQFF,TGTGCCTGGGGTATAGCGGGAGCTCCCAATGAGCAGTTCTTC
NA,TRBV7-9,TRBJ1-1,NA,CASSLAYLNTEAFF,TGTGCCAGCAGCTTAGCGTACCTGAACACTGAAGCTTTCTTT
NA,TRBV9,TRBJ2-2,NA,CASSLPNTGELFF,TGTGCCAGCAGCCTCCCTAACACCGGGGAGCTGTTTTTT
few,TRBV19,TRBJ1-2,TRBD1,CASSTGTGGGGYTF,TGTGCCAGTAGTACCGGGACAGGGGGAGGAGGCTACACCTTC
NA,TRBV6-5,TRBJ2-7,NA,CASSSGPYILEQYF,TGTGCCAGCAGTTCCGGGCCCTACATTCTCGAGCAGTACTTC
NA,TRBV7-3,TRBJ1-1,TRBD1,CASSLTNRGNTEAFF,TGTGCCAGCAGCTTAACGAACAGGGGTAACACTGAAGCTTTCTTT
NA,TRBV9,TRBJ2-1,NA,CASNRGSSYNEQFF,TGTGCCAGCAACCGGGGTAGCTCCTACAATGAGCAGTTCTTC
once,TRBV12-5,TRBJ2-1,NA,CASGSAREQFF,TGTGCTAGTGGTTCCGCCAGGGAGCAGTTCTTC
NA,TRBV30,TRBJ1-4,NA,CAWSVGEKLFF,TGTGCCTGGAGTGTCGGTGAAAAACTGTTTTTT
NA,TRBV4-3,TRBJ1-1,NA,CASSQDRGNTEAFF,TGCGCCAGCAGCCAAGATCGTGGGAACACTGAAGCTTTCTTT
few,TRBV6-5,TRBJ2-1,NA,CASRHQDGSYNEQFF,TGTGCCAGCAGACACCAGGATGGTTCCTACAATGAGCAGTTCTTC
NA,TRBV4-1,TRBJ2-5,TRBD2,CASSRLAGEETQYF,TGCGCCAGCAGCCGACTAGCGGGAGAGGAGACCCAGTACTTC
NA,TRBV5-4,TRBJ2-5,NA,CASSSDMTETQYF,TGTGCCAGCAGCTCGGACATGACGGAGACCCAGTACTTC
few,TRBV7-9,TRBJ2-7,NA,CASSPAGSEQYF,TGTGCCAGCAGCCCAGCAGGGAGCGAGCAGTACTTC
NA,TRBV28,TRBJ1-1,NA,CASSLVRASEAFF,TGTGCCAGCAGTTTGGTGAGGGCTTCTGAAGCTTTCTTT
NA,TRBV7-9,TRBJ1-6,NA,CASAPTPHSPLHF,TGTGCCAGCGCCCCTACCCCCCATTCACCCCTCCACTTT
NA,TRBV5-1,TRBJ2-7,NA,CASSPQQGVGYEQYF,TGCGCCAGCAGCCCCCAACAGGGTGTTGGGTACGAGCAGTACTTC
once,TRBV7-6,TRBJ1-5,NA,CASSPGVNSNQPQHF,TGTGCCAGCAGCCCAGGGGTGAATAGCAATCAGCCCCAGCATTTT
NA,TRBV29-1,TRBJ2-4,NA,CSVVESNIQYF,TGCAGCGTTGTTGAGTCAAACATTCAGTACTTC
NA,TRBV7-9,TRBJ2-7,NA,CASSLEVYEQYF,TGTGCCAGCAGCTTAGAGGTCTACGAGCAGTACTTC
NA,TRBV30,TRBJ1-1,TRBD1,CAWARRGPYTEAFF,TGTGCCTGGGCACGCAGGGGGCCGTACACTGAAGCTTTCTTT
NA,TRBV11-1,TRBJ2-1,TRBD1,CASSPGGSEQFF,TGTGCCAGCAGCCCAGGGGGCAGTGAGCAGTTCTTC
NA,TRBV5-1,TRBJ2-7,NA,CASSLATGLSYEQYF,TGCGCCAGCAGCTTGGCCACGGGACTGTCCTACGAGCAGTACTTC
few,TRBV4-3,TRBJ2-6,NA,CASSHSLGTGANVLTF,TGCGCCAGCAGCCATTCGTTGGGTACAGGGGCCAACGTCCTGACTTTC
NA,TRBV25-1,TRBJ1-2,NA,CASSAPDYGYTF,TGTGCCAGCAGTGCACCGGACTATGGCTACACCTTC
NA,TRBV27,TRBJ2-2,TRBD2,CASSLSRLAGGPGTGELFF,TGTGCCAGCAGTTTATCCCGACTAGCGGGAGGGCCCGGCACCGGGGAGCTGTTTTTT
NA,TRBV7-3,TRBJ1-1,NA,CASSFGTGGRRTEAFF,TGTGCCAGCAGCTTCGGAACGGGGGGGAGGCGCACTGAAGCTTTCTTT
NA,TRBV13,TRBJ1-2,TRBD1,CASSTGGEGYGYTF,TGTGCCAGCAGCACAGGGGGAGAGGGCTATGGCTACACCTTC
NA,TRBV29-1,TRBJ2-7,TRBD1,CSVVDRVSYEQYF,TGCAGCGTTGTGGACAGGGTCTCGTACGAGCAGTACTTC